Listed below are T cell receptor beta chains from one sample, sequenced in a study of T cell responses to AZD1222 COVID-19 vaccine. The method was immunoSEQ multiplex PCR; TCRdb's version includes in-frame clones alone and lacks a portion of them. The table includes around 79,000 clones, 70% to 90% detected once. Sequenced here: peripheral blood, sampled on day 0 of AZD1222 vaccination. The receptors were gathered from an adult in good health. The conserved cysteine and the conserved F or W are not part of the CDR3 here. The order of the fields is V gene, CDR3 protein.

>TRBV5-1
ASSLGTGEPGNTIY
>TRBV12-3/TRBV12-4
ASSLTTNTEAF
>TRBV2
ASSRQGTDYGYT
>TRBV7-9
ASSKSWDRAGNTIY
>TRBV18
ASSPFSQGSTEAF
>TRBV2
ASSGLAGRNPGEQY
>TRBV5-1
ASSLAPGTGISGELF
>TRBV3-1/TRBV3-2
ASSRPAASSSYEQY
>TRBV3-1/TRBV3-2
ASSPGQAQETQY
>TRBV6-5
ASSWGQGPYEQY
>TRBV3-1/TRBV3-2
ASSHRGQGYEQY
>TRBV6-5
ASSYTGRETQY
>TRBV9
ASSQGLTNEKLF
>TRBV27
ASRPTGQGDNSPLH
>TRBV9
ASSVGTQSTDTQY
>TRBV7-2
ASSLAGVNTGELF
>TRBV5-6
ASSFRTGTTNEKLF
>TRBV6-6
ASSYGRGGNQPQH
>TRBV27
ASSPQKVAYNEQF
>TRBV2
ASSVGEANTGELF
>TRBV5-4
ASSAPGTGYGYT
>TRBV7-9
ASSSGDRNEKLF
>TRBV6-5
ASSYSDRDSTIY
>TRBV6-6
ASSYTAETQY